The next 24 T cell receptor beta chains were all read from a single sample in a study of identical twins. TCRdb independently ran MiXCR on the 5' RACE reads; one entry per CDR3 protein. Here the sample spans approximately 190,000 distinct CDR3 sequences, approximately 15% being singletons. This same sample was also part of a study on T cells expressing NK-cell markers.

Sequenced material: CD8+ T cells sorted from blood. All receptors come from a woman in her late teens or twenties in good health.

This clonotype was observed a few times. J is TRBJ1-5 and V is TRBV6-5; D unclear. The V end lost 0 bases, the J end lost 6 bases, and 12 bases lay between the germline ends. This CDR3 spans 15 amino acids. CDR1 is MNHEY and CDR2 is SVGAGI in the germline V gene. The CDR3 DNA sequence: TGTGCCAGCAGTTACTCATCGAGGGCAGGTCAGCCCCAGCATTTT. Translation gives CASSYSSRAGQPQHF.

This clonotype was observed a handful of times. The genes are TRBV6-4 and TRBJ2-3, with D tentatively TRBD2 (5 bases). Trimming cost V 0 bases and J 5 bases, with 6 bases left between them. This CDR3 region has 13 residues. The V gene's germline CDR1 is MRHNA and CDR2 SNTAGT. The DNA of the CDR3 is TGTGCCAGCAGTGACTCAGGGAGAGATACGCAGTATTTT. Amino acid sequence: CASSDSGRDTQYF.

This clonotype was seen only a few times. CDR3 nucleotide sequence: TGTGCCAGCAGTGCGGACCCCCGGGGCGGGGAGCTGTTTTTT. Translated: CASSADPRGGELFF. This chain uses TRBV27 with TRBJ2-2, with a possible D match to TRBD2 (5 bases). Germline assignment: CDR1 MNHEY and CDR2 SMNVEV (reference sequence). The CDR3 is 14 amino acids. The germline V and J ends were trimmed by 5 bases and 7 bases, with 14 bases remaining between them.

This clonotype was found a few times. The J gene is TRBJ1-1, the V gene TRBV20-1; D may be TRBD1 (5 bases). The V end was cut by 4 bases, the J end by 3 bases, with 21 bases between. CDR3 size: 16 residues. Germline V gene lookup returns CDR1 DFQATT and CDR2 SNEGSKA (reference sequence). The CDR3 DNA reads as TGCAGTGCTAAGTCGAGTTCTGGGGGGGATCACACTGAAGCTTTCTTT. As protein: CSAKSSSGGDHTEAFF.

This clonotype has only one observation. The CDR3 sequence: CASSQDKGYGYTF. The CDR3 DNA follows: TGTGCCAGCAGCCAAGATAAAGGGTATGGCTACACCTTC. The chain is built from TRBV3-2 and TRBJ1-2. TRBV3-2 corresponds to a pseudogene. The CDR3 length is 13 residues.

This clonotype has a count of ten or more. This sequence joins TRBV12-3 or TRBV12-4 and TRBJ2-1; D might be TRBD2 (5 bases). V was clipped by 8 bases and J by 10 bases, with 15 bases between them. The CDR3 has 12 residues. The CDR3 sequence: CASPSGTGEQFF. The CDR3 DNA reads as TGTGCCAGCCCTTCCGGTACGGGAGAGCAGTTCTTC.

The CDR3 is CASSFRPGVDTQYF. The CDR3 DNA reads as TGTGCCAGCAGTTTCAGACCAGGGGTCGACACGCAGTATTTT. The rearrangement joins TRBV12-3 or TRBV12-4 to TRBJ2-3; a possible D gene is TRBD1 (6 bases). V lost 3 bases, J lost 9 bases, and 16 bases lay in between. The length of the CDR3 is 14 residues.

The chain employs TRBV11-2 and TRBJ2-7; 7 bases map to TRBD2. Per the germline V gene, CDR1 is SGHAT and CDR2 is FQNNGV. This CDR3 region has 15 residues. The trim removed 4 bases at V and 2 bases at J, leaving 8 bases unmatched. CDR3: CASSSASGPTYEQYF. The CDR3 DNA reads TGTGCCAGCAGCTCAGCTAGCGGCCCTACCTACGAGCAGTACTTC. Complete variable domain (other parts from reference TRBV11-2 and TRBJ2-7): EAGVAQSPRYKIIEKRQSVAFWCNPISGHATLYWYQQILGQGPKLLIQFQNNGVVDDSQLPKDRFSAERLKGVDSTLKIQPAKLEDSAVYLCASSSASGPTYEQYFGPGTRLTVT.

This clonotype was observed many times. This rearrangement joins TRBV27 to TRBJ2-7, with 7 bases matching TRBD1. Germline-derived CDR1 and CDR2 are MNHEY and SMNVEV (reference sequence). This CDR3 is built from 14 residues. Germline trimming cut 5 bases from V and 2 bases from J; bases unmatched to any gene: 6. CDR3: CASSLRQGAYEQYF. The CDR3 bases are TGTGCCAGCAGTCTCAGACAGGGTGCCTACGAGCAGTACTTC.

The gene calls are TRBV29-1 and TRBJ1-2; D remains unclear. The length of the CDR3 is 16 residues. Germline CDR1 reads SQVTM; CDR2 reads ANQGSEA. With 2 bases removed from V and 1 base from J, the gap between germline ends came to 17 bases. CDR3 region: CSVEKNTFSSNYGYTF. The CDR3 DNA reads as TGCAGCGTTGAAAAGAACACCTTTTCCAGTAACTATGGCTACACCTTC. The full variable domain, with the rest looked up from reference TRBV29-1 and TRBJ1-2, is SAVISQKPSRDICQRGTSLTIQCQVDSQVTMMFWYRQQPGQSLTLIATANQGSEATYESGFVIDKFPISRPNLTFSTLTVSNMSPEDSSIYLCSVEKNTFSSNYGYTFGSGTRLTVV.

In its sample, this clonotype was seen many times. This rearrangement joins TRBV20-1 to TRBJ2-7; D call uncertain. V dropped 0 bases and J dropped 0 bases, with 9 bases sitting between them. The CDR3 sequence is 14 residues long. The germline gives CDR1 DFQATT, CDR2 SNEGSKA (reference sequence). CDR3: CSARDPISSYEQYF. The CDR3 nucleotides are TGCAGTGCTAGAGACCCGATAAGCTCCTACGAGCAGTACTTC.

This clonotype turned up a few times. The chain uses TRBV29-1 and TRBJ2-3; TRBD1 agrees at 7 bases. J was trimmed by 3 bases and V by 3 bases; bases with no gene match: 6. This CDR3 is 14 amino acids long. Germline V gene lookup returns CDR1 SQVTM and CDR2 ANQGSEA. CDR3 in amino acids: CSVDLRGLTDTQYF. DNA for the CDR3: TGCAGCGTTGATCTCAGGGGGTTAACAGATACGCAGTATTTT.

This clonotype was seen only a few times. The V call is TRBV7-2, the J call TRBJ2-2, with D tentatively TRBD1 or TRBD2 (5 bases each). Germline CDR1 is SGHTA and CDR2 is FQGNSA. V was shortened by 5 bases and J by 9 bases, with 13 bases between the two germline ends. The CDR3 spans 13 residues. The CDR3 is CASSPTGDRELFF. CDR3 DNA: TGTGCCAGCAGCCCAACCGGGGACCGGGAGCTGTTTTTT.

This clonotype was seen once. The chain recombines TRBV10-1 with TRBJ2-1, with unresolved D. Germline V gene lookup returns CDR1 WNHNN and CDR2 SYGVQD (reference sequence). The CDR3 contains 15 residues. The V and J ends lost 8 bases and 8 bases respectively, with 22 bases between them. This CDR3 reads CASSVGGPGRDEQFF. For the CDR3, the DNA is TGCGCCAGCTCCGTAGGTGGGCCCGGTCGCGATGAGCAGTTCTTC.

This clonotype was recorded a few times. The chain carries TRBV2 and TRBJ1-1; TRBD1 agrees at 8 bases. V lost 4 bases and J lost 5; bases outside the gene matches: 12. Germline assignment: CDR1 SNHLY and CDR2 FYNNEI. The CDR3 contains 16 residues. This CDR3 is CASSGDRSISKTEAFF. In nucleotides, the CDR3 is TGTGCCAGCAGTGGGGACAGGAGCATCAGTAAGACTGAAGCTTTCTTT.

The chain employs TRBV12-5 and TRBJ1-1; possibly TRBD1 for D (6 bases). The germline CDR1 and CDR2 sequences are LGHNT and FRNRAP. V was clipped by 0 bases and J by 5 bases, with 19 bases between them. The CDR3 covers 17 residues. The DNA for the CDR3 is TGTGCTAGTGGTTTGGTACCAAACCCATACAGGGAGACTGAAGCTTTCTTT. Protein product: CASGLVPNPYRETEAFF. The full variable domain, rest sourced from reference TRBV12-5 and TRBJ1-1, is DARVTQTPRHKVTEMGQEVTMRCQPILGHNTVFWYRQTMMQGLELLAYFRNRAPLDDSGMPKDRFSAEMPDATLATLKIQPSEPRDSAVYFCASGLVPNPYRETEAFFGQGTRLTVV.

The V gene is TRBV29-1, the J gene TRBJ2-3, with D perhaps TRBD2 (6 bases). Germline assignment: CDR1 SQVTM and CDR2 ANQGSEA. CDR3 size: 14 residues. Trimming took off 0 bases at V and 4 bases at J, with 11 bases between the two ends. CDR3 sequence: CSVEEPGSADTQYF. Here the CDR3 DNA reads TGCAGCGTTGAAGAACCCGGGAGTGCAGATACGCAGTATTTT.

The chain is built from TRBV19 and TRBJ2-1; D gene ambiguous. The CDR3 consists of 16 residues. The ends were cut back, 9 bases at V and 0 bases at J, with 18 bases in the middle. The germline V gene encodes CDR1 LNHDA and CDR2 SQIVND (reference sequence). The CDR3 is CASRALRESSYNEQFF. The CDR3 DNA sequence: TGTGCCAGCCGGGCCCTCCGAGAGAGCTCCTACAATGAGCAGTTCTTC.

The J gene is TRBJ2-7, the V gene TRBV7-9, with 7 nucleotides matching TRBD1. This CDR3 contains 13 residues. CDR1 SEHNR and CDR2 FQNEAQ come from the germline V gene (reference sequence). Unmatched junction bases numbered 7, after V lost 10 bases and J lost 1 base. This chain's CDR3 is CATARDSSYEQYF. CDR3 DNA: TGTGCCACCGCGAGGGACAGTTCCTACGAGCAGTACTTC.

This clonotype was detected a few times. This chain joins TRBV7-9 and TRBJ1-3; a possible D gene is TRBD1 (6 bases). The CDR3 contains 17 residues. In germline, CDR1 is SEHNR, CDR2 FQNEAQ (reference sequence). Deletions cut 5 bases from V and 0 bases from J, with 17 bases between. The CDR3 DNA reads TGTGCCAGCAGCCCACCTAGGGGGGCCGCCTCTGGAAACACCATATATTTT. This gives the protein CASSPPRGAASGNTIYF.

In this sample, this clonotype turned up many times. The chain has TRBV6-1 and TRBJ2-3, with 9 positions matching TRBD2. This CDR3 comprises 15 residues. V lost 1 base to trimming and J lost 7 bases; unmatched junction nucleotides: 6. Germline loops: CDR1 MNHNS, CDR2 SASEGT. CDR3 sequence (DNA): TGTGCCAGCAGTGAAGTTGCGGGAGGGATAAATACGCAGTATTTT. Its translation is CASSEVAGGINTQYF.

This clonotype was seen only a few times. The V gene is TRBV3-1, the J gene TRBJ1-2; 8 bases agree with TRBD1. The CDR3 has 17 amino acids. V shed 1 base, J shed 3 bases, and the junction held 10 bases outside the gene matches. The V gene's germline CDR1 is LGHDT and CDR2 YNNKEL (reference sequence). The CDR3 DNA reads TGTGCCAGCAGCCAAGGTGTGAGACAGGGGACAGACTATGGCTACACCTTC. Its translation: CASSQGVRQGTDYGYTF. The entire variable domain, with the rest obtained from reference TRBV3-1 and TRBJ1-2, is as follows: DTAVSQTPKYLVTQMGNDKSIKCEQNLGHDTMYWYKQDSKKFLKIMFSYNNKELIINETVPNRFSPKSPDKAHLNLHINSLELGDSAVYFCASSQGVRQGTDYGYTFGSGTRLTVV.

The J gene is TRBJ2-7, the V gene TRBV5-1; maybe TRBD1 (7 bases). Germline V gene data show CDR1 as SGHRS and CDR2 as YFSETQ. This CDR3 spans 15 amino acids. Trimming removed 3 bases from V and 3 bases from J, with 16 bases in between. CDR3 nucleotide sequence: TGCGCCAGCAGCTCGCAGAGCAGGGGGGACTACGAGCAGTACTTC. This encodes CASSSQSRGDYEQYF.

This clonotype has just a few counts. The chain is built from TRBV5-6 and TRBJ2-7; a possible D gene is TRBD1 (5 bases). The CDR3 is made up of 12 amino acids. V dropped 4 bases and J dropped 5 bases, with 10 bases sitting between them. The germline V gene encodes CDR1 SGHDT and CDR2 YYEEEE. The CDR3 loop reads CASSQGLHEQYF. As DNA, the CDR3 is TGTGCCAGCAGCCAGGGTCTCCACGAGCAGTACTTC. The full variable domain, its missing parts supplied by reference TRBV5-6 and TRBJ2-7, is DAGVTQSPTHLIKTRGQQVTLRCSPKSGHDTVSWYQQALGQGPQFIFQYYEEEERQRGNFPDRFSGHQFPNYSSELNVNALLLGDSALYLCASSQGLHEQYFGPGTRLTVT.